These 12 T cell receptor beta chains originate from one sample sequenced in a study of PD-L1 blockade in urothelial cancer. Time point meaning: pretreatment peripheral blood. The protocol was immunoSEQ multiplex PCR, while the TCRdb copy is restricted to in-frame clones and leaves out a portion. The data show more than 55,000 clones, around 81% seen once. Sequenced material: PBMCs, taken around atezolizumab (anti-PD-L1) treatment. The receptors were gathered from a man aged 70-80 years with urothelial cancer.

The rearrangement uses TRBV5-5 and TRBJ1-5; no firm D call. Trimming removed 4 bases from V and 0 bases from J, with 11 bases in between. The V gene's germline CDR1 is SGHKS and CDR2 YYEKEE (reference sequence). CDR3 length: 15 amino acids. The CDR3 bases are TGTGCCAGCAGCCCTACGGGGAATAGCAATCAGCCCCAGCATTTT. It encodes CASSPTGNSNQPQHF.

The count of this clone is one. This chain links TRBV2 with TRBJ1-4; 7 bases map to TRBD1. Trimming at V came to 8 bases and at J to 5 bases, leaving 2 bases not matched to a gene. In germline, CDR1 is SNHLY, CDR2 FYNNEI. The CDR3 contains 12 residues. CDR3 nucleotide sequence: TGTGCCAGCGGGACAGAGAATGAAAAACTGTTTTTT. Its protein is CASGTENEKLFF.

This clone was found a few times. The chain recombines TRBV19 with TRBJ1-1; unclear D gene. Germline CDR1 is LNHDA and CDR2 is SQIVND (reference sequence). V lost 9 bases, J lost 4 bases, and 12 bases lay in between. The length of the CDR3 is 12 residues. The CDR3, as DNA: TGTGCCAGCAGAGGAGGGCCCACTGAAGCTTTCTTT. Its translation: CASRGGPTEAFF.

J is TRBJ2-1 and V is TRBV5-5; the D is unclear. There are 14 residues in the CDR3. Per the germline V gene, CDR1 is SGHKS and CDR2 is YYEKEE (reference sequence). The V gene lost 2 bases and the J gene lost 2 bases, with 8 bases spanning the gap. CDR3 nucleotide sequence: TGTGCCAGCAGCTTTGGCTTTACCTACAATGAGCAGTTCTTC. This gives the protein CASSFGFTYNEQFF.

The rearrangement links TRBV9 to TRBJ2-2; 7 bases match TRBD1. V dropped 4 bases and J dropped 0; count of bases not matched to a gene: 6. The V gene's germline CDR1 is SGDLS and CDR2 YYNGEE. The CDR3 is made up of 16 amino acids. The CDR3 loop is CASSLRQGPNTGELFF. The CDR3 DNA reads as TGTGCCAGCAGCCTAAGACAGGGTCCGAACACCGGGGAGCTGTTTTTT. Filled out from reference TRBV9 and TRBJ2-2, the complete variable domain reads DSGVTQTPKHLITATGQRVTLRCSPRSGDLSVYWYQQSLDQGLQFLIQYYNGEERAKGNILERFSAQQFPDLHSELNLSSLELGDSALYFCASSLRQGPNTGELFFGEGSRLTVL.

V usage is TRBV15 and J usage is TRBJ2-5; no clear D gene. Trimming left V 0 bases short and J 4 bases short, with 12 bases between. The germline gives CDR1 LNHNV, CDR2 YYDKDF (reference sequence). The CDR3 is 15 residues long. The CDR3 loop reads CATSRDPGRSETQYF. CDR3 bases: TGTGCCACCAGCAGAGATCCAGGCAGATCAGAGACCCAGTACTTC.

This clone was detected a few times. The J gene is TRBJ2-7, the V gene TRBV29-1; the match to TRBD1 covers 8 bases. Trimming cost V 6 bases and J 3 bases; bases outside gene matches: 7. The germline V gene has CDR1 SQVTM and CDR2 ANQGSEA. CDR3 size: 13 residues. The chain's CDR3 is CSVDFGQGYEQYF. The CDR3 DNA reads as TGCAGCGTGGACTTCGGACAGGGCTACGAGCAGTACTTC.

The V call is TRBV11-1, the J call TRBJ2-1, with 9 bases that match TRBD1. The CDR3 is made up of 14 amino acids. In germline, CDR1 is SGHAT, CDR2 FQDESV (reference sequence). Trimming cost V 5 bases and J 8 bases; bases outside gene matches: 7. The CDR3: CASSARQGGDEQFF. CDR3 sequence (DNA): TGTGCCAGCAGCGCCCGACAGGGGGGCGATGAGCAGTTCTTC.

As concerns this clone: The same CDR3 also results from other DNA sequences found in this sample. This chain connects TRBV5-4 to TRBJ1-4; D unresolved. Trimming shortened V by 5 bases and J by 6 bases, and 14 bases separated the two germline ends. CDR1 and CDR2 (germline): SGHNT, YYREEE (reference sequence). The CDR3 is 14 residues long. CDR3 protein: CASSRDPGDEKLFF. The CDR3 bases are TGTGCCAGCAGTAGGGATCCCGGGGATGAAAAACTGTTTTTT.

The chain joins TRBV19 to TRBJ2-3, with TRBD2 identical over 11 bases. The germline V gene encodes CDR1 LNHDA and CDR2 SQIVND (reference sequence). The trim removed 5 bases at V and 6 bases at J, leaving 7 bases unmatched. CDR3 length: 15 residues. The CDR3 region has the DNA TGTGCCAGTAGTGGTAGCGGGAGGGCCCCGGATACGCAGTATTTT. This sequence encodes CASSGSGRAPDTQYF.

V is TRBV5-1 and J is TRBJ1-1; D is uncertain. Germline CDR1 and CDR2: SGHRS and YFSETQ. V was clipped by 1 base and J by 11 bases, with 18 bases between them. The CDR3 sequence is 14 residues long. CDR3 sequence reads: CASSLSSEVAEAFF. Here the CDR3 DNA reads TGCGCCAGCAGCTTGTCGTCGGAGGTCGCCGAGGCTTTCTTT. The full variable domain, in which reference TRBV5-1 and TRBJ1-1 provide the parts outside the CDR3, is KAGVTQTPRYLIKTRGQQVTLSCSPISGHRSVSWYQQTPGQGLQFLFEYFSETQRNKGNFPGRFSGRQFSNSRSEMNVSTLELGDSALYLCASSLSSEVAEAFFGQGTRLTVV.

The chain combines TRBV6-5 with TRBJ1-4, with D tentatively TRBD1 (6 bases). CDR1 is MNHEY and CDR2 is SVGAGI in the germline V gene. Trimming left V 4 bases short and J 5 bases short, with 17 bases between. The length of the CDR3 is 16 residues. CDR3 in DNA: TGTGCCAGCAGTTCACCCCACGGGACACGAAATGAAAAACTGTTTTTT. As protein: CASSSPHGTRNEKLFF.